A selection of T cell receptor beta chains follows, all from one sample in a study of blood T cell repertoires in COVID-19. Measured with immunoSEQ multiplex PCR; TCRdb has only the in-frame clones, and not every one. The repertoire consists of about 180,000 clones, with approximately 92% occurring once and the leading ten covering around 2.3%. Sequences were obtained from PBMCs or T cells enriched from blood (not recorded which). The source is a woman aged 40 to 55 with acute COVID-19. CDR3s leave out the opening cysteine and the closing phenylalanine or tryptophan.

v_gene: TRBV2; j_gene: TRBJ1-1; CDR3aa: ASSAMAGGTEAF
v_gene: TRBV12-5; j_gene: TRBJ2-3; CDR3aa: ASGLSAGAGTDTQY
v_gene: TRBV7-2; j_gene: TRBJ2-1; CDR3aa: ASSLSASGRAGEQF
v_gene: TRBV11-2; j_gene: TRBJ1-3; CDR3aa: ASSLGGAGGYAGNTIY
v_gene: TRBV19; j_gene: TRBJ1-1; CDR3aa: ASTWGREAF
v_gene: TRBV2; j_gene: TRBJ2-7; CDR3aa: ASSSASAYEQY
v_gene: TRBV28; j_gene: TRBJ2-5; CDR3aa: ASSEYQETQY
v_gene: TRBV6-6; j_gene: TRBJ2-4; CDR3aa: ASSYRGWNIQY
v_gene: TRBV13; j_gene: TRBJ2-1; CDR3aa: ASSSGLNNEQF
v_gene: TRBV5-1; j_gene: TRBJ2-6; CDR3aa: ASSYTGAGANVLT
v_gene: TRBV6-2/TRBV6-3; j_gene: TRBJ2-1; CDR3aa: ASSYEGSSYNEQF
v_gene: TRBV11-2; j_gene: TRBJ2-2; CDR3aa: ASSLEITNTGELF
v_gene: TRBV9; j_gene: TRBJ1-1; CDR3aa: ASSETGGNTEAF
v_gene: TRBV7-3; j_gene: TRBJ2-1; CDR3aa: ASSLAGNYNEQF
v_gene: TRBV3-1/TRBV3-2; j_gene: TRBJ1-5; CDR3aa: ASSQVGGQPQH
v_gene: TRBV5-4; j_gene: TRBJ1-1; CDR3aa: ASNPGGQTEAF
v_gene: TRBV7-9; j_gene: TRBJ1-4; CDR3aa: ASSLEEEKLF
v_gene: TRBV7-9; j_gene: TRBJ2-3; CDR3aa: ASSLTSSDTQY
v_gene: TRBV7-2; j_gene: TRBJ2-3; CDR3aa: ASSLDSRVTGVTDTQY
v_gene: TRBV19; j_gene: TRBJ1-6; CDR3aa: ASNPDRGNSPLH
v_gene: TRBV7-3; j_gene: TRBJ2-2; CDR3aa: ASSLSSGRAGELF
v_gene: TRBV11-2; j_gene: TRBJ1-4; CDR3aa: ASSSPSGEKLF
v_gene: TRBV5-4; j_gene: TRBJ2-6; CDR3aa: ASSWRGVPTSGANVLT
v_gene: TRBV2; j_gene: TRBJ2-4; CDR3aa: ASSTSGLAKNIQY
v_gene: TRBV18; j_gene: TRBJ1-6; CDR3aa: ASSAQGRQDSPLH
v_gene: TRBV19; j_gene: TRBJ2-5; CDR3aa: ASSIRTGGRGLETQY
v_gene: TRBV4-1; j_gene: TRBJ2-1; CDR3aa: ASTSGARTYNEQF
v_gene: TRBV3-1/TRBV3-2; j_gene: TRBJ2-7; CDR3aa: ASSQAGLAGGPRYEQY
v_gene: TRBV7-7; j_gene: TRBJ2-3; CDR3aa: ASRPREEGTDTQY
v_gene: TRBV5-6; j_gene: TRBJ1-2; CDR3aa: ASSLPGTGAHGYT
v_gene: TRBV5-1; j_gene: TRBJ1-1; CDR3aa: ASSQTGGITEAF
v_gene: TRBV6-6; j_gene: TRBJ1-5; CDR3aa: ASRSETGGPNQPQH
v_gene: TRBV28; j_gene: TRBJ2-7; CDR3aa: ASSRRDRGGEQY
v_gene: TRBV4-1; j_gene: TRBJ1-1; CDR3aa: ASSQAGGQLNTEAF
v_gene: TRBV6-5; j_gene: TRBJ2-4; CDR3aa: ASTQEVGNKNIQY
v_gene: TRBV11-2; j_gene: TRBJ2-7; CDR3aa: ASSLGAGASSEQY
v_gene: TRBV19; j_gene: TRBJ2-3; CDR3aa: ASTPGLAGADTQY
v_gene: TRBV7-2; j_gene: TRBJ2-7; CDR3aa: ASSGGQGVAYEQY
v_gene: TRBV10-2; j_gene: TRBJ1-5; CDR3aa: ASSLDRNQPQH
v_gene: TRBV6-6; j_gene: TRBJ2-5; CDR3aa: ASSYSTGGQETQY
v_gene: TRBV7-9; j_gene: TRBJ2-3; CDR3aa: ASSSTGLADTDTQY
v_gene: TRBV7-9; j_gene: TRBJ2-7; CDR3aa: ASSPQSMTGVMHEQY
v_gene: TRBV28; j_gene: TRBJ1-5; CDR3aa: ASSPGGNNQPQH
v_gene: TRBV2; j_gene: TRBJ2-2; CDR3aa: ASTPLPTGSGELF
v_gene: TRBV7-9; j_gene: TRBJ2-1; CDR3aa: ASSLVGLAGVGEQF
v_gene: TRBV19; j_gene: TRBJ2-5; CDR3aa: ASSTGRLAGETQY
v_gene: TRBV18; j_gene: TRBJ2-7; CDR3aa: ASSPPGTGSYEQY
v_gene: TRBV19; j_gene: TRBJ1-3; CDR3aa: ASNNLQGFSGNTIY
v_gene: TRBV6-4; j_gene: TRBJ2-1; CDR3aa: ASSDGTSGRLNEQF
v_gene: TRBV6-1; j_gene: TRBJ2-5; CDR3aa: ASSEGGTGATPRLQETQY
v_gene: TRBV12-5; j_gene: TRBJ1-3; CDR3aa: ASGSSGSGNTIY
v_gene: TRBV14; j_gene: TRBJ2-5; CDR3aa: ASSSGTSRETQY
v_gene: TRBV4-1; j_gene: TRBJ2-5; CDR3aa: ASSQESSGGGETQY